This is a list of T cell receptor beta chains from one sample in a study of T cell responses to AZD1222 COVID-19 vaccine. Data came from immunoSEQ multiplex PCR; TCRdb stores just in-frame clones and leaves some out. The repertoire holds around 120,000 clones, with roughly 90% as singletons. The material was peripheral blood, obtained on day 0 of AZD1222 vaccination. All receptors come from an adult in good health. CDR3s leave out the opening cysteine and the closing phenylalanine or tryptophan. The order of the fields is V gene, clone size, J gene, CDR3 protein. Clone size is shown for a subset of rows, as once, few, many or a class of expanded clone.

TRBV5-6,NA,TRBJ1-5,ASSLWNQPQH
TRBV2,NA,TRBJ1-1,ASSTLGGNTEAF
TRBV19,NA,TRBJ2-1,ASTRAGGGGAGEQF
TRBV11-2,NA,TRBJ2-7,ASRAELFYEQY
TRBV6-1,NA,TRBJ1-2,ASSERGGQNYGYT
TRBV29-1,NA,TRBJ1-4,SVLDIATNEKLF
TRBV9,NA,TRBJ2-2,ASQGRPNTGELF
TRBV29-1,NA,TRBJ1-5,SVGPGGGSNQPQH
TRBV18,NA,TRBJ2-1,ASSPPGRGPYNEQF
TRBV5-1,once,TRBJ2-7,ASSVGQGFAYEQY
TRBV9,NA,TRBJ2-7,ASSAGGDLRTYEQY
TRBV18,NA,TRBJ1-1,ASQQSTDTEAF
TRBV5-4,NA,TRBJ2-1,ASSVTSGEYNEQF
TRBV27,NA,TRBJ2-5,ASSFSPETQY
TRBV27,NA,TRBJ2-3,ASTSTGKRSTDTQY
TRBV24-1,NA,TRBJ2-1,ATGRTSGISDEQF
TRBV27,NA,TRBJ1-1,ASSFEPGQGFSEAF
TRBV5-6,NA,TRBJ2-2,ASSLIRQGKGELF
TRBV7-9,NA,TRBJ1-1,ASSRQGGMNTEAF
TRBV19,NA,TRBJ2-3,ASSIDAGGSPSTDTQY
TRBV6-5,once,TRBJ2-5,ASSRTEQETQY
TRBV5-1,NA,TRBJ2-7,ASSFASVTYEQY
TRBV28,NA,TRBJ2-3,ASSLLTETQY
TRBV5-1,NA,TRBJ2-1,ASSLEVVGQGYNEQF
TRBV4-1,NA,TRBJ1-5,ASSQDSQVGFNQPQH
TRBV28,NA,TRBJ1-1,ASTTRPDSSEAF
TRBV5-6,NA,TRBJ1-4,ASSRRGTGVEKLF
TRBV18,NA,TRBJ2-7,ASSPGTGPGTKQY
TRBV12-3/TRBV12-4,NA,TRBJ2-2,ASKQGNTGELF
TRBV5-1,NA,TRBJ2-1,ASSPQRGPPNEQF
TRBV19,NA,TRBJ1-3,ASSIGGVTSGNTIY
TRBV7-9,NA,TRBJ2-1,ASSPREGGKDPYNEQF